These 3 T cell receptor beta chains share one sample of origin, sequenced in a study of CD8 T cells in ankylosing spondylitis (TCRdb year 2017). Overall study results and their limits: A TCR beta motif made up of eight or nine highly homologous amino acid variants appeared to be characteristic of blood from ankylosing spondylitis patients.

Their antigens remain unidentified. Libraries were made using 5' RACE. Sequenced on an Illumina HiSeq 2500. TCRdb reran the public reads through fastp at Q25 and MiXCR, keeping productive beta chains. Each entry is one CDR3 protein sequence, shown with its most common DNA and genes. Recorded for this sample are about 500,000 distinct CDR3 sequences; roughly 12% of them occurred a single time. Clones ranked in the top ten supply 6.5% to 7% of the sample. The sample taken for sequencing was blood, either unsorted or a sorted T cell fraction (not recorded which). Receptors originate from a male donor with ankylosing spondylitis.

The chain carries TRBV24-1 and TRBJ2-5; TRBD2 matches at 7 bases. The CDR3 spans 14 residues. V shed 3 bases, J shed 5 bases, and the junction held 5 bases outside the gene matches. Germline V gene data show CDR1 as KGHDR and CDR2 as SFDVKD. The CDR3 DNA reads TGTGCCACCAGTGATCCGGGAGGAGGGGAGACCCAGTACTTC. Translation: CATSDPGGGETQYF.

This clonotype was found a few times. CDR3 in amino acids: CASSPPDFYEQYF. DNA of the CDR3: TGTGCCAGCTCACCACCGGATTTCTACGAGCAGTACTTC. This chain joins TRBV18 and TRBJ2-7; D is unclear. The CDR3 extends over 13 amino acids. Germline V gene lookup returns CDR1 KGHSH and CDR2 LQKENI. The V gene lost 0 bases and the J gene lost 3 bases, with 6 bases spanning the gap.

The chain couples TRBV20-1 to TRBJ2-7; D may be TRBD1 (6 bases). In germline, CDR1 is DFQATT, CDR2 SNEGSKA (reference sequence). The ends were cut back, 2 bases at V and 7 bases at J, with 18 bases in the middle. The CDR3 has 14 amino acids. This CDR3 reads CSARLITGPGEQYV. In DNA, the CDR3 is TGCAGTGCTAGATTAATCACAGGGCCGGGGGAGCAGTACGTC.